This T cell receptor beta chain was captured in a study of T cells in Graves' hyperthyroidism and ophthalmopathy. Broader study findings: Before onset, by a median of approximately 5.9 months, the model predicted ophthalmopathy. Among thyroid clonotypes expanded above 0.001, most also appeared in blood.

A Clinical Activity Score of at least 3, a NOSPECS grade of at least 4 and a duration under 3 months were recorded in the ophthalmopathy patients. Diagnoses rested on clinical symptoms, serum thyroxine and TRAb, thyroid ultrasound and orbital computed tomography. RNA transcripts were the template for amplifying TCR beta CDR3 regions. An initial round of RT-PCR targeting the TCR CDR3 relied on the HTBI primer set. Each CDR3 protein gets one entry after TCRdb re-called the multiplex PCR reads with MiXCR. The sample shows about 590,000 distinct CDR3 sequences, approximately 14% of them seen only once. This CDR3 is 16 amino acids long. Unmatched junction bases numbered 12, after V lost 6 bases and J lost 4 bases. This clonotype came up many times. The antigen remains unidentified.

What was sequenced was blood. The rearrangement joins TRBV12-3 or TRBV12-4 to TRBJ2-3, with TRBD2 identical over 8 bases. The sequence was collected from a woman between 18 and 29 years old with Graves' ophthalmopathy. CDR3 protein: CASSPFGAGVADTQYF. The CDR3 DNA sequence: TGTGCCAGCAGCCCTTTCGGAGCGGGAGTGGCAGATACGCAGTATTTT.